Listed below are T cell receptor beta chains from one sample, sequenced in a study of T cell repertoires in cytomegalovirus infection. MiXCR, applied by TCRdb to the reads, yields one record per CDR3 protein. The table records around 77,000 distinct CDR3 sequences, 20% to 25% of them present only once. These TCRs' antigens remain unknown. This specimen was CD8+ T cells from cultured PBMCs, taken from culture after CMV antigen stimulation. The receptors derive from a human donor in good health (CMV status not recorded). Some clones in this sample may be carry-over from other donors' samples. Each CDR3 is given with its conserved first and last residue. The order of the fields is CDR3 length, D gene, V gene, J gene, clone size, CDR3 DNA, CDR3 protein. D genes are given only for firm matches. The size of a clone is reported for some rows only, either as once, few or many, or as a class for expanded clones.

CDR3 length: 13
D gene: NA
V gene: TRBV7-8
J gene: TRBJ2-5
clone size: NA
CDR3 DNA: TGTGCCAGCAGCTCCACCCTCCGGGAGACCCAGTACTTC
CDR3 protein: CASSSTLRETQYF

CDR3 length: 13
D gene: NA
V gene: TRBV28
J gene: TRBJ1-2
clone size: few
CDR3 DNA: TGTGCCAGCAGTTTCGCGAGATGGGGAGGCTACACCTTC
CDR3 protein: CASSFARWGGYTF

CDR3 length: 21
D gene: TRBD1
V gene: TRBV6-2/TRBV6-3
J gene: TRBJ1-5
clone size: NA
CDR3 DNA: TGTGCCAGCAGTTACTCAAGGTACCGCCGACAGGGTGGGGTTGGCAATCAGCCCCAGCATTTT
CDR3 protein: CASSYSRYRRQGGVGNQPQHF

CDR3 length: 16
D gene: NA
V gene: TRBV7-8
J gene: TRBJ1-5
clone size: few
CDR3 DNA: TGTGCCAGCAGCTTAGTAGGCGGTTATAGCAATCAGCCCCAGCATTTT
CDR3 protein: CASSLVGGYSNQPQHF

CDR3 length: 17
D gene: TRBD1
V gene: TRBV5-6
J gene: TRBJ1-4
clone size: few
CDR3 DNA: TGTGCCAGCAGCCCCCCGGGACAGGGGGCAGCTAATGAAAAACTGTTTTTT
CDR3 protein: CASSPPGQGAANEKLFF

CDR3 length: 15
D gene: NA
V gene: TRBV4-3
J gene: TRBJ1-1
clone size: NA
CDR3 DNA: TGCGCCAGCAGCCAAGATCTGGCCCAAGGGACTGAAGCTTTCTTT
CDR3 protein: CASSQDLAQGTEAFF

CDR3 length: 15
D gene: TRBD1
V gene: TRBV7-9
J gene: TRBJ1-1
clone size: few
CDR3 DNA: TGTGCCAGCAGCCACCTCGACACAGGGGGCACTGAAGCTTTCTTT
CDR3 protein: CASSHLDTGGTEAFF

CDR3 length: 16
D gene: NA
V gene: TRBV18
J gene: TRBJ2-5
clone size: NA
CDR3 DNA: TGTGCCAGCTCACCACCGAATTTCCAGGACCAAGAGACCCAGTACTTC
CDR3 protein: CASSPPNFQDQETQYF

CDR3 length: 12
D gene: NA
V gene: TRBV6-6
J gene: TRBJ2-4
clone size: NA
CDR3 DNA: TGTGCCAGCAGTTACTCTGTCAACATTCAGTACTTC
CDR3 protein: CASSYSVNIQYF

CDR3 length: 16
D gene: TRBD2
V gene: TRBV2
J gene: TRBJ2-5
clone size: few
CDR3 DNA: TGTGCCAGCAGATACCTTGAGGAGCGGGGGCGAGAGACCCAGTACTTC
CDR3 protein: CASRYLEERGRETQYF

CDR3 length: 23
D gene: TRBD1
V gene: TRBV7-2
J gene: TRBJ1-6
clone size: NA
CDR3 DNA: TGTGCCAGCAGCTTACCAGCGGCGCTAGGGGACAGCGACAAAAGCTCCTATAATTCACCCCTCCACTTT
CDR3 protein: CASSLPAALGDSDKSSYNSPLHF

CDR3 length: 15
D gene: TRBD1
V gene: TRBV7-6
J gene: TRBJ2-7
clone size: NA
CDR3 DNA: TGTGCCAGCAGCTTAGTACAGGGGGCGCCTCGGGAGCAGTACTTC
CDR3 protein: CASSLVQGAPREQYF

CDR3 length: 16
D gene: TRBD2
V gene: TRBV5-4
J gene: TRBJ2-5
clone size: NA
CDR3 DNA: TGTGCCAGCAGCACTGGTAGCGGGGGGCCAAGGGAGACCCAGTACTTC
CDR3 protein: CASSTGSGGPRETQYF

CDR3 length: 14
D gene: NA
V gene: TRBV7-2
J gene: TRBJ2-3
clone size: NA
CDR3 DNA: TGTGCCAGCGACCCGTTGTTTTCGGGAGATACGCAGTATTTT
CDR3 protein: CASDPLFSGDTQYF

CDR3 length: 15
D gene: NA
V gene: TRBV7-9
J gene: TRBJ2-7
clone size: few
CDR3 DNA: TGTGCCAGCAGCTCGACAGCGAGAGAGGGCTACGAGCAGTACTTC
CDR3 protein: CASSSTAREGYEQYF

CDR3 length: 12
D gene: NA
V gene: TRBV5-6
J gene: TRBJ1-2
clone size: NA
CDR3 DNA: TGTGCCAGCAGCACCCATGGAGATGGCTACACCTTC
CDR3 protein: CASSTHGDGYTF

CDR3 length: 15
D gene: NA
V gene: TRBV7-6
J gene: TRBJ1-1
clone size: NA
CDR3 DNA: TGTGCCAGCAGCTTAGCCAAGGGGGTAGGAACTGAAGCTTTCTTT
CDR3 protein: CASSLAKGVGTEAFF

CDR3 length: 15
D gene: NA
V gene: TRBV6-2/TRBV6-3
J gene: TRBJ2-5
clone size: NA
CDR3 DNA: TGTGCCAGCAACATCCCGGGACTTCGCCAAGAGACCCAGTACTTC
CDR3 protein: CASNIPGLRQETQYF

CDR3 length: 14
D gene: TRBD2
V gene: TRBV6-6
J gene: TRBJ2-5
clone size: NA
CDR3 DNA: TGTGCCAGCAAAGGAGCGGGGGCACAAGAGACCCAGTACTTC
CDR3 protein: CASKGAGAQETQYF

CDR3 length: 15
D gene: NA
V gene: TRBV27
J gene: TRBJ1-6
clone size: NA
CDR3 DNA: TGTGCCAGCAGTTTATACGACAGGCCCGACTCACCCCTCCACTTT
CDR3 protein: CASSLYDRPDSPLHF

CDR3 length: 14
D gene: NA
V gene: TRBV7-9
J gene: TRBJ1-6
clone size: few
CDR3 DNA: TGTGCCAGCAGCTCCGGTGGGGGGGCACCACCCCTCCACTTT
CDR3 protein: CASSSGGGAPPLHF

CDR3 length: 18
D gene: TRBD1
V gene: TRBV6-4
J gene: TRBJ2-3
clone size: few
CDR3 DNA: TGTGCCAGCAGTGAGGGCAGGGGGCAGAGAGGAGCCACAGATACGCAGTATTTT
CDR3 protein: CASSEGRGQRGATDTQYF

CDR3 length: 15
D gene: TRBD2
V gene: TRBV12-3/TRBV12-4
J gene: TRBJ2-1
clone size: many
CDR3 DNA: TGTGCCAGCAGCCGGACTAGCGGGGGGTACAATGAGCAGTTCTTC
CDR3 protein: CASSRTSGGYNEQFF

CDR3 length: 15
D gene: TRBD1
V gene: TRBV7-6
J gene: TRBJ2-7
clone size: NA
CDR3 DNA: TGTGCCAGCAGCTCCGGGACAGGGGGCGACGACGAGCAGTACTTC
CDR3 protein: CASSSGTGGDDEQYF

CDR3 length: 18
D gene: TRBD2
V gene: TRBV4-3
J gene: TRBJ2-3
clone size: few
CDR3 DNA: TGCGCCAGCAGCTTCCGGACTAGCGGGGGGGCGAGCACAGATACGCAGTATTTT
CDR3 protein: CASSFRTSGGASTDTQYF

CDR3 length: 15
D gene: TRBD1
V gene: TRBV12-5
J gene: TRBJ2-1
clone size: NA
CDR3 DNA: TGTGCTCTTACAGGGGCCCTGTCCTCCTACAATGAGCAGTTCTTC
CDR3 protein: CALTGALSSYNEQFF

CDR3 length: 13
D gene: NA
V gene: TRBV4-1
J gene: TRBJ2-2
clone size: NA
CDR3 DNA: TGCGCCAGCAGCCAAGAGTACACCGGGGAGCTGTTTTTT
CDR3 protein: CASSQEYTGELFF

CDR3 length: 15
D gene: TRBD1
V gene: TRBV6-6
J gene: TRBJ1-2
clone size: NA
CDR3 DNA: TGTGCCAGCAGTTACCAGACAGGGATAAACTATGGCTACACCTTC
CDR3 protein: CASSYQTGINYGYTF

CDR3 length: 13
D gene: NA
V gene: TRBV6-2/TRBV6-3
J gene: TRBJ1-1
clone size: few
CDR3 DNA: TGTGCCAGCACCGTGCCGGTGAACACTGAAGCTTTCTTT
CDR3 protein: CASTVPVNTEAFF

CDR3 length: 16
D gene: NA
V gene: TRBV6-2/TRBV6-3
J gene: TRBJ1-1
clone size: NA
CDR3 DNA: TGTGCCAGCAGTTATAAGCAAGTGAAGGGAAGCACTGAAGCTTTCTTT
CDR3 protein: CASSYKQVKGSTEAFF

CDR3 length: 16
D gene: TRBD2
V gene: TRBV6-5
J gene: TRBJ2-3
clone size: few
CDR3 DNA: TGTGCCAGCAGTTACTCGGGAGGGACTAGCACAGATACGCAGTATTTT
CDR3 protein: CASSYSGGTSTDTQYF

CDR3 length: 15
D gene: NA
V gene: TRBV28
J gene: TRBJ2-7
clone size: NA
CDR3 DNA: TGTGCCAGCACCCCTCGGAGGACAGACTTCGACGAGCAGTACTTC
CDR3 protein: CASTPRRTDFDEQYF

CDR3 length: 15
D gene: NA
V gene: TRBV6-5
J gene: TRBJ1-6
clone size: many
CDR3 DNA: TGTGCCAGCAGTTACTCGGGCCTGACTAATTCACCCCTCCACTTT
CDR3 protein: CASSYSGLTNSPLHF

CDR3 length: 16
D gene: NA
V gene: TRBV2
J gene: TRBJ1-6
clone size: many
CDR3 DNA: TGTGCCAGCAGTGGAACATGGGGTGTAGATAATTCACCCCTCCACTTT
CDR3 protein: CASSGTWGVDNSPLHF

CDR3 length: 16
D gene: NA
V gene: TRBV27
J gene: TRBJ1-5
clone size: few
CDR3 DNA: TGTGCCAGCAGTTTATCTATCCAGGGGTCGGACCAGCCCCAGCATTTT
CDR3 protein: CASSLSIQGSDQPQHF

CDR3 length: 16
D gene: TRBD1
V gene: TRBV6-2/TRBV6-3
J gene: TRBJ2-4
clone size: many
CDR3 DNA: TGTGCCAGCAGTTCCACCCTTGACAGGGGAGATGACATTCAGTACTTC
CDR3 protein: CASSSTLDRGDDIQYF

CDR3 length: 16
D gene: TRBD1
V gene: TRBV7-9
J gene: TRBJ1-4
clone size: few
CDR3 DNA: TGTGCCAGCAGCGGGTTCCGGACAGGGGGCCTGGAAAAACTGTTTTTT
CDR3 protein: CASSGFRTGGLEKLFF

CDR3 length: 12
D gene: TRBD1
V gene: TRBV5-6
J gene: TRBJ2-1
clone size: NA
CDR3 DNA: TGTGCCAGCAGCTGGGGACAGTTCGAGCAGTTCTTC
CDR3 protein: CASSWGQFEQFF

CDR3 length: 15
D gene: NA
V gene: TRBV7-2
J gene: TRBJ1-5
clone size: few
CDR3 DNA: TGTGCCAGCAGCTTATATCGCGGAATGGGGCAGCCCCAGCATTTT
CDR3 protein: CASSLYRGMGQPQHF

CDR3 length: 15
D gene: NA
V gene: TRBV11-2
J gene: TRBJ2-5
clone size: few
CDR3 DNA: TGTGCCAGCAGCTTAGTTCCCCTCGGGCAAGAGACCCAGTACTTC
CDR3 protein: CASSLVPLGQETQYF

CDR3 length: 12
D gene: NA
V gene: TRBV6-5
J gene: TRBJ2-3
clone size: few
CDR3 DNA: TGTGCTGTGGGGGATGGCACAGATACGCAGTATTTT
CDR3 protein: CAVGDGTDTQYF